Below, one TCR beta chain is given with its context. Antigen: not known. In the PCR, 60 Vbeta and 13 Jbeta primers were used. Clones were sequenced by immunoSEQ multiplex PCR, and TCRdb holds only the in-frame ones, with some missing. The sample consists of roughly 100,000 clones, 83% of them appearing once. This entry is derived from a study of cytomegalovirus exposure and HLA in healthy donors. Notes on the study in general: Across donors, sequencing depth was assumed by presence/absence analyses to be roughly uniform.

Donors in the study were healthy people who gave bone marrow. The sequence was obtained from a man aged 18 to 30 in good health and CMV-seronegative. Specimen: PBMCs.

The CDR3 sequence is CASSIGGVNTEAFF. CDR3 bases: TGTGCCAGCAGCATAGGGGGGGTGAACACTGAAGCTTTCTTT. The rearrangement uses TRBV11-2 and TRBJ1-1; maybe TRBD1 (6 bases). CDR3 length: 14 residues. V was pared by 5 bases and J by 0 bases, with 10 bases between. Looked up from germline, CDR1 is SGHAT and CDR2 is FQNNGV.